This record covers a single T cell receptor beta chain. This sample stems from a study of blood T cell repertoires in COVID-19. Study at large: Sources were T cells, B-cell-depleted T cells, or PBMCs; the material itself was cDNA or gDNA.

In the study's own analysis: Using reference gene primer amplification, nucleated cell counts were estimated. Assay: immunoSEQ multiplex PCR; the TCRdb copy retains only in-frame clones and omits some. V, J and clone size are those of that table, while D and trimming were read from the DNA. The sample lists about 290,000 clones; around 85% were seen once. Sequenced input: peripheral blood. The sequence was obtained from a woman in her forties or fifties with active or convalescent COVID-19.

The CDR3 sequence is CASSMTGLPEKLFF. As DNA, the CDR3 is TGTGCCAGCAGTATGACAGGTCTCCCGGAAAAACTGTTTTTT. This chain uses TRBV2 with TRBJ1-4; D possibly corresponds to TRBD1 (6 bases). Looked up from germline, CDR1 is SNHLY and CDR2 is FYNNEI. The CDR3 loop spans 14 amino acids. The germline V and J ends were trimmed by 5 bases and 8 bases, with 15 bases remaining between them.